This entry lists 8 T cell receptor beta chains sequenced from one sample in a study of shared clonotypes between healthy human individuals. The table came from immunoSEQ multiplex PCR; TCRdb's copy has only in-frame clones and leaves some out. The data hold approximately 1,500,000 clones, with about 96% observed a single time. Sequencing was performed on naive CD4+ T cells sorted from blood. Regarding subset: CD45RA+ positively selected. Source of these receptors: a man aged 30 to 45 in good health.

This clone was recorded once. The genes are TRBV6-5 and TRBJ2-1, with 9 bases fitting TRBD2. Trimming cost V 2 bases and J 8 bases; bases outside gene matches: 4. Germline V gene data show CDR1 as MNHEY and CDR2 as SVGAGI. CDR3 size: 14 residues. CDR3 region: CASSYGTSSDEQFF. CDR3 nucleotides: TGTGCCAGCAGTTACGGGACTAGCTCGGATGAGCAGTTCTTC.

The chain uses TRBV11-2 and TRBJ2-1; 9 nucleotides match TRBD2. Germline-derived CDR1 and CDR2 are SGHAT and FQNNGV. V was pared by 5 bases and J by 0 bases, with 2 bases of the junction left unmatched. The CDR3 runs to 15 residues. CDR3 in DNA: TGTGCCAGCAGCCCTAGCGGGAACTCCTACAATGAGCAGTTCTTC. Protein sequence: CASSPSGNSYNEQFF. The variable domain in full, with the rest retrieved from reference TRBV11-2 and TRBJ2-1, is EAGVAQSPRYKIIEKRQSVAFWCNPISGHATLYWYQQILGQGPKLLIQFQNNGVVDDSQLPKDRFSAERLKGVDSTLKIQPAKLEDSAVYLCASSPSGNSYNEQFFGPGTRLTVL.

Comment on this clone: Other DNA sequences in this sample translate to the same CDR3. The CDR3 spells CAISEFGGGNQPQHF. Written as DNA, the CDR3 is TGTGCCATCAGTGAATTTGGGGGAGGCAATCAGCCCCAGCATTTT. The rearrangement joins TRBV10-3 to TRBJ1-5; possibly TRBD1 for D (5 bases). The CDR3 covers 15 residues. Trimming shortened V by 3 bases and J by 2 bases, and 11 bases separated the two germline ends. Germline V lookup: CDR1 ENHRY, CDR2 SYGVKD.

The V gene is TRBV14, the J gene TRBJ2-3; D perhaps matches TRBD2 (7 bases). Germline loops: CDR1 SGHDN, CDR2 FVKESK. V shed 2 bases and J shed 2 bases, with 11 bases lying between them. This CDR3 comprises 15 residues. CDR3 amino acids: CASSQHRDYTDTQYF. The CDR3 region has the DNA TGTGCCAGCAGCCAACACAGGGACTACACAGATACGCAGTATTTT. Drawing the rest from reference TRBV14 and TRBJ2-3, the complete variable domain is EAGVTQFPSHSVIEKGQTVTLRCDPISGHDNLYWYRRVMGKEIKFLLHFVKESKQDESGMPNNRFLAERTGGTYSTLKVQPAELEDSGVYFCASSQHRDYTDTQYFGPGTRLTVL.

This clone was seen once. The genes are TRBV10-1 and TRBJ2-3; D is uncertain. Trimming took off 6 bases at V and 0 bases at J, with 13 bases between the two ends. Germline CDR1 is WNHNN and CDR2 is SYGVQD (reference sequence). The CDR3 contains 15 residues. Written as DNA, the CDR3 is TGCGCCAGCAGAGAGGTACACTCTAGCACAGATACGCAGTATTTT. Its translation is CASREVHSSTDTQYF.

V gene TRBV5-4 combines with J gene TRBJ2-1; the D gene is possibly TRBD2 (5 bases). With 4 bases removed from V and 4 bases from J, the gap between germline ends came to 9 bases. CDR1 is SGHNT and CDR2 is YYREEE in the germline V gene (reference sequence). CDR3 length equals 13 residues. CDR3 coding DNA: TGTGCCAGCAGCCCAGCGGTGTACAATGAGCAGTTCTTC. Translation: CASSPAVYNEQFF. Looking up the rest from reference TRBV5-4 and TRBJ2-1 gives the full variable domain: ETGVTQSPTHLIKTRGQQVTLRCSSQSGHNTVSWYQQALGQGPQFIFQYYREEENGRGNFPPRFSGLQFPNYSSELNVNALELDDSALYLCASSPAVYNEQFFGPGTRLTVL.

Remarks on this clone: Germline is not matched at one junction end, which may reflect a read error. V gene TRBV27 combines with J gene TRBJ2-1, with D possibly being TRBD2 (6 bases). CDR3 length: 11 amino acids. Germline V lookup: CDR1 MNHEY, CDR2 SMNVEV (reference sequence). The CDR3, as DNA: TGTGCCAGCAGTTACGCGGGAAGTGAGGTCTTC. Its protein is CASSYAGSEVF.

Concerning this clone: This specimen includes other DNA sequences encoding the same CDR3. The CDR3 DNA is TGTGCCAGCAGTAGGACAGTGAACACTGAAGCTTTCTTT. Translating gives CASSRTVNTEAFF. V is TRBV6-5 and J is TRBJ1-1, with a possible D match to TRBD1 (6 bases). Trimming shortened V by 5 bases and J by 0 bases, and 7 bases separated the two germline ends. The length of the CDR3 is 13 residues. CDR1 MNHEY and CDR2 SVGAGI come from the germline V gene.